In this sample, the clone carrying this T cell receptor (beta chain) turned up many times. This record comes from a study of CD4 and CD8 cells across lung adenocarcinoma regions. Donors had localized lung adenocarcinoma, a non-small cell lung cancer. MiXCR, run by TCRdb on the PCR reads, gives a single entry per CDR3 protein. The sample includes some 7,700 distinct CDR3 sequences, around 43% seen only once; the top ten take about 31%. The germline V gene has CDR1 MNHEY and CDR2 SVGAGI. The CDR3 is 16 residues long. The J segment lost 6 bases and the V segment lost 4 bases, leaving 9 bases of the junction unmatched.

V and J are TRBV6-5 and TRBJ2-2; 9 bases are shared with TRBD2. The sequenced material came from CD4+ T cells from the margin of a lung tumor. This receptor was taken from a male donor with lung adenocarcinoma. The CD4 and CD8 labels of this study may be unreliable. CDR3 sequence: CASSSFAGGRPGELFF. CDR3 nucleotide sequence: TGTGCCAGCAGTTCCTTCGCGGGGGGGCGTCCCGGGGAGCTGTTTTTT.